This TCR beta chain was obtained from a study of cytotoxic CD8 clonotypes in ibrutinib-treated CLL. Study context: Specimens for response were gathered following a median about a year of therapy, spanning 6 to 36. Averaging across samples gave about 240,000 productive templates and tens of thousands of productive rearrangements.

The assay was immunoSEQ multiplex PCR, and TCRdb's table has in-frame clones only and misses some. The sample carries around 70,000 clones, 90% recorded once. CDR3 length equals 11 residues. V shed 2 bases and J shed 10 bases, with 7 bases lying between them. Germline CDR1 reads MDHEN; CDR2 reads SYDVKM. The chain has TRBV28 and TRBJ2-3; unclear D gene. This TCR derives from a human donor with chronic lymphocytic leukemia. The material was PBMCs, obtained after 12 months of ibrutinib treatment. CDR3 in DNA: TGTGCCAGCAGTTTAGGGCGGTCGCAGTATTTT. Protein: CASSLGRSQYF.